This paragraph covers one T cell receptor beta chain sequence. The method was immunoSEQ multiplex PCR; TCRdb's version includes in-frame clones alone and lacks a portion of them. Of roughly 47,000 clones listed, approximately 94% were seen once; the top ten hold roughly 5.4%. The sample comes from a study of T cell changes during pregnancy in multiple sclerosis. CDR3 length: 13 residues. Per germline, CDR1 SGHTA and CDR2 FQGTGA. Trimming stripped 5 bases from V and 6 bases from J, with 14 bases between. The V call is TRBV7-3, the J call TRBJ2-7; D may be TRBD2 (5 bases). This TCR came from a female donor with multiple sclerosis, enrolled in a pregnancy study. The input for sequencing was CD8+ T cells from peripheral blood mononuclear cells, taken before pregnancy. The CDR3 protein is CASSPAGVGEQYF. The CDR3 DNA reads as TGTGCCAGCAGCCCGGCGGGCGTCGGCGAGCAGTACTTC.